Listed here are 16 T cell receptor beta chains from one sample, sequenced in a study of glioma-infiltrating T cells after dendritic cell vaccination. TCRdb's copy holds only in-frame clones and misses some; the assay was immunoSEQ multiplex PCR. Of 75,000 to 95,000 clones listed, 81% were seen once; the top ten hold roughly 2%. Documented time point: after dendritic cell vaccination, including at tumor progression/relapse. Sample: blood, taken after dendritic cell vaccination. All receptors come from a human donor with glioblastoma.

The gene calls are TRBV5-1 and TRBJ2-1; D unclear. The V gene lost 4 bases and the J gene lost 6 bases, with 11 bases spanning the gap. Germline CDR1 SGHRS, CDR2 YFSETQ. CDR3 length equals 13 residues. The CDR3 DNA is TGCGCCAGCAGCACACAATACCGCAATGAGCAGTTCTTC. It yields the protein CASSTQYRNEQFF.

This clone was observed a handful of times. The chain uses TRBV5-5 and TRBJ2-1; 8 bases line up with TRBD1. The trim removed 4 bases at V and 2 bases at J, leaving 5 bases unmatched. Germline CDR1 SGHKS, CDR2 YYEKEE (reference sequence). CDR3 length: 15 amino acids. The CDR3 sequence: CASSEQGVPYNEQFF. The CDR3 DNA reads TGTGCCAGCAGCGAACAGGGGGTCCCCTACAATGAGCAGTTCTTC. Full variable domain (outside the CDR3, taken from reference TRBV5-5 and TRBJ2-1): DAGVTQSPTHLIKTRGQQVTLRCSPISGHKSVSWYQQVLGQGPQFIFQYYEKEERGRGNFPDRFSARQFPNYSSELNVNALLLGDSALYLCASSEQGVPYNEQFFGPGTRLTVL.

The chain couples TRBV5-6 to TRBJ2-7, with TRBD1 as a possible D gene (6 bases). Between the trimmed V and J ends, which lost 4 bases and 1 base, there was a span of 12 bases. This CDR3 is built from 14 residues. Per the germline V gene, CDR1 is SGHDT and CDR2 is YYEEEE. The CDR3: CASSPTRGSYEQYV. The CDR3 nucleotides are TGTGCCAGCAGCCCAACTAGGGGGTCCTACGAGCAGTACGTC.

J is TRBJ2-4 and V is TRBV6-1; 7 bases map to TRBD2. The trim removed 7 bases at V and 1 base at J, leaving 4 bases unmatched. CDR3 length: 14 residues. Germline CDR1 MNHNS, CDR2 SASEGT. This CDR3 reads CASTGLGAKNIQYF. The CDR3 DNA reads TGTGCCAGCACCGGACTAGGGGCCAAAAACATTCAGTACTTC.

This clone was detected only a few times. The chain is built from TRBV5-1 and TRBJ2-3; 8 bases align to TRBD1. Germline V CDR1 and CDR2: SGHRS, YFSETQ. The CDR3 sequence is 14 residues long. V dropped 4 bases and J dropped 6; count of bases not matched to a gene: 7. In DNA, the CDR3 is TGCGCCAGCAGCCAGGGACAGGATTTGGATACGCAGTATTTT. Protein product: CASSQGQDLDTQYF.

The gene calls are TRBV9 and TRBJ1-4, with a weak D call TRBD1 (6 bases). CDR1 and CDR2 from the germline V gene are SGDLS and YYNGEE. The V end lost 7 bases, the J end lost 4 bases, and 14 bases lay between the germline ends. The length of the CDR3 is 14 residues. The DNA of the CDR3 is TGTGCCAGCGGACGAGGGGGTGGTAATGAAAAACTGTTTTTT. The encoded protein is CASGRGGGNEKLFF.

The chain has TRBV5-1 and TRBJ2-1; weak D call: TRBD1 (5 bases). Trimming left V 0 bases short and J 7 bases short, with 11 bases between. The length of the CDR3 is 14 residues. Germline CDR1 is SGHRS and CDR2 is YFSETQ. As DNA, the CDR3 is TGCGCCAGCAGCTTGGGTCAGGGTGGGAATGAGCAGTTCTTC. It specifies CASSLGQGGNEQFF.

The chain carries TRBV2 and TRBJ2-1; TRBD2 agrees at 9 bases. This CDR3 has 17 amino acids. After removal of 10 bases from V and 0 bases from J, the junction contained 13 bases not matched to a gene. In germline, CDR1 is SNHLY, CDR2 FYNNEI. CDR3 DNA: TGTGCCACAAAGGGGCTAGCGGGGCAGAGCTCCTACAATGAGCAGTTCTTC. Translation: CATKGLAGQSSYNEQFF.

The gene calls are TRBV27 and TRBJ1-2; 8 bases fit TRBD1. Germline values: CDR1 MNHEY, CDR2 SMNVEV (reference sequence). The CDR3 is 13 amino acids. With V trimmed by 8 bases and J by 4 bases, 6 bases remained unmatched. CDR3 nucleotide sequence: TGTGCCAGCGCGGACAGGGTTACCTATGGCTACACCTTC. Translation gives CASADRVTYGYTF.

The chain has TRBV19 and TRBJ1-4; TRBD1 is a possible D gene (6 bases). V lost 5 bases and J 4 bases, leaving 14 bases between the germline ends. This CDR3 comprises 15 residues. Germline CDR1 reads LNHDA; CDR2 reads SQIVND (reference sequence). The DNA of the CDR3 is TGTGCCAGTAGTCCTCGGACAGCCGGTAATGAAAAACTGTTTTTT. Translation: CASSPRTAGNEKLFF.

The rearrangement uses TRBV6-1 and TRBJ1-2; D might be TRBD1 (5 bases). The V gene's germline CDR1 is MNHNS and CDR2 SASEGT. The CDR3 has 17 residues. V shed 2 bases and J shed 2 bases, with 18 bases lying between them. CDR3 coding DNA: TGTGCCAGCAGTGAATTGGTCTACAGGACCGACAACTATGGCTACACCTTC. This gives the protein CASSELVYRTDNYGYTF.

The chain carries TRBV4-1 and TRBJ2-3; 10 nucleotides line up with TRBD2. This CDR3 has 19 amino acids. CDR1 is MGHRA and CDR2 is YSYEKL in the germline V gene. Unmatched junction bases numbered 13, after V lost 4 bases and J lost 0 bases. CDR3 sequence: CASSPPPGLATPSTDTQYF. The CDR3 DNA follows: TGCGCCAGCAGCCCTCCACCGGGACTAGCGACCCCTAGCACAGATACGCAGTATTTT.

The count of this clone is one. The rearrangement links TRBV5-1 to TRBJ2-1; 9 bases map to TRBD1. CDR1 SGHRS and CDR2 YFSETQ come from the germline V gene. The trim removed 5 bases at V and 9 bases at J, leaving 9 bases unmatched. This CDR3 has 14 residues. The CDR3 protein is CASSLGDRVGEQFF. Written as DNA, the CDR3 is TGCGCCAGCAGTCTTGGGGACAGGGTGGGTGAGCAGTTCTTC. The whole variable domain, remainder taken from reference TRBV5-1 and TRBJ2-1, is KAGVTQTPRYLIKTRGQQVTLSCSPISGHRSVSWYQQTPGQGLQFLFEYFSETQRNKGNFPGRFSGRQFSNSRSEMNVSTLELGDSALYLCASSLGDRVGEQFFGPGTRLTVL.

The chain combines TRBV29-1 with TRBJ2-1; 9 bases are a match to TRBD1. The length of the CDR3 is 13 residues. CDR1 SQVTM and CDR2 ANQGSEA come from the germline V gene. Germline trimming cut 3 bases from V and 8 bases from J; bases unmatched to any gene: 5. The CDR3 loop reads CSVDYRGQDEQFF. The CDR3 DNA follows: TGCAGCGTTGATTACAGGGGGCAGGATGAGCAGTTCTTC.

The chain's CDR3 is CASRGGTSGSNEQFF. CDR3 nucleotide sequence: TGTGCCAGCAGAGGGGGGACTAGCGGGAGTAATGAGCAGTTCTTC. This sequence joins TRBV2 and TRBJ2-1, with 14 nucleotides matching TRBD2. Looked up from germline, CDR1 is SNHLY and CDR2 is FYNNEI. V was pared by 6 bases and J by 7 bases, with 5 bases of the junction left unmatched. CDR3 length: 15 residues.

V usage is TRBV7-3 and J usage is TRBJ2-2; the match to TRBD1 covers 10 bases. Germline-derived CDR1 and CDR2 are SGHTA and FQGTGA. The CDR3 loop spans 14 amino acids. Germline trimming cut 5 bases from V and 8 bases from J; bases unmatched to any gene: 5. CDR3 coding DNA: TGTGCCAGCAGCACCGGGACAGGGGTGGGGGAGCTGTTTTTT. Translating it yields CASSTGTGVGELFF.